The sequence of this TCR beta chain was determined in a study of PD-1 blockade in classical Hodgkin lymphoma. Overall study results and limits: The study reported lower baseline TCR diversity in newly diagnosed patients than in healthy donors. The study found that TCR diversity rose significantly by C4D1 in CD4+ but not CD8+ cells.

Germline-derived CDR1 and CDR2 are SGHRS and YFSETQ. The CDR3 is made up of 17 amino acids. J gave up 0 bases and V 0 bases, and 6 bases lay outside the gene matches. Comments on this clone: Its antigen is not identified.

Sequencing used immunoSEQ multiplex PCR; TCRdb keeps in-frame clones, though not all of them. Of about 16,000 clones listed, 80% to 90% were seen once; the top ten hold about 13%. Time point indicated: cycle 4 day 1 (C4D1), after 6 weeks of nivolumab. With no exception, relapse followed autologous stem cell transplantation in all patients, and brentuximab vedotin exposure varied. The specimen comprised peripheral blood mononuclear cells (PBMCs), sampled before the fourth cycle of nivolumab. The chain recombines TRBV5-1 with TRBJ1-3; 7 bases are a match to TRBD1. This receptor was identified in a human donor with classical Hodgkin lymphoma. The chain's CDR3 is CASSLAAGGLSGNTIYF. Here the CDR3 DNA reads TGCGCCAGCAGCTTGGCCGCAGGGGGGCTCTCTGGAAACACCATATATTTT.